This T cell receptor (beta chain) was observed in a study of breast tumors, draining lymph nodes, adjacent tissues. One entry per CDR3 protein results from TCRdb running MiXCR on the multiplex PCR reads. Of 33,000 or so distinct CDR3 sequences listed, approximately 63% are singletons. CDR3 length: 15 residues. Germline-derived CDR1 and CDR2 are SEHNR and FQNEAQ (reference sequence). The junction had 4 bases not matched to a gene; V was cut back by 5 bases and J by 1 base. This clonotype was obtained from a female donor with breast cancer. Some clones in this sample may be carry-over from other donors' samples. Material for sequencing was breast tumor tissue. This chain joins TRBV7-9 and TRBJ2-1; 8 positions agree with TRBD1. The CDR3 sequence: CASSLDRGSYNEQFF. The DNA for the CDR3 is TGTGCCAGCAGCCTCGACAGGGGTTCCTACAATGAGCAGTTCTTC.